The table lists the clone carrying this T cell receptor (beta chain) with a few counts. These data come from a study of blood T cell repertoires in COVID-19. Sequenced by immunoSEQ multiplex PCR; TCRdb stores in-frame clones only, minus some. The repertoire includes under 200,000 clones, around 81% of them detected once, and around 13% sits in the top ten. The CDR3 runs to 14 residues. CDR1 SGHKS and CDR2 YYEKEE come from the germline V gene (reference sequence). V lost 0 bases and J 6 bases, leaving 10 bases between the germline ends. This receptor was obtained from a man in his 70s who had recovered from COVID-19. This chain uses TRBV5-5 with TRBJ2-1; D is unresolved. The sequencing sample was made of peripheral blood. Here the CDR3 DNA reads TGTGCCAGCAGCTTGGCTGTTAGTCCCAATGAGCAGTTCTTC. This sequence encodes CASSLAVSPNEQFF.